In this sample, the clone carrying this T cell receptor (beta chain) turned up many times. This CDR3 comprises 17 residues. Losses at the gene ends were 3 bases for V and 4 bases for J; bases not matched to a gene: 15. Per the germline V gene, CDR1 is SGHRS and CDR2 is YFSETQ. These data are taken from a study of T cells in Graves' hyperthyroidism and ophthalmopathy. RNA transcripts gave rise to amplified TCR beta CDR3 regions. HTBI primers were employed in a first-round RT-PCR of the TCR CDR3. A single record per CDR3 protein comes from TCRdb applying MiXCR to the multiplex PCR reads. Found here are around 340,000 distinct CDR3 sequences, approximately 18% of them singletons; the top ten hold 15% to 18%.

The sample taken for sequencing was blood. This TCR derives from a woman aged 35 to 49 with Graves' ophthalmopathy. The V and J genes are TRBV5-1 and TRBJ2-7; 8 positions agree with TRBD2. The CDR3 here is CASSYVTGTSGTYEQYF. CDR3 sequence (DNA): TGCGCCAGCAGCTACGTTACCGGCACTAGCGGCACGTACGAGCAGTACTTC.